A single sample is the source of the 12 T cell receptor beta chains below, sequenced in a study of blood T cell repertoires in COVID-19. Profiling relied on immunoSEQ multiplex PCR, and the TCRdb table lists in-frame clones only, not all of them. The top ten clones hold 4% to 6% of a sample with about 190,000 clones, roughly 86% of them seen once. Sequenced material: peripheral blood. These receptors were taken from a woman aged 70-85 years with active or convalescent COVID-19.

V gene TRBV6-5 combines with J gene TRBJ2-7, with 8 bases lining up with TRBD1. Germline CDR1 and CDR2: MNHEY and SVGAGI. The CDR3 consists of 16 residues. Trimming took 2 bases from V and 4 from J; bases not matched to a gene: 10. The CDR3 sequence: CASSYGTGGGTYEQYF. DNA of the CDR3: TGTGCCAGCAGTTACGGGACAGGTGGGGGAACTTACGAGCAGTACTTC.

This chain connects TRBV7-9 to TRBJ1-2; D unclear. V lost 8 bases, J lost 2 bases, and 15 bases lay in between. Per the germline V gene, CDR1 is SEHNR and CDR2 is FQNEAQ (reference sequence). This CDR3 region has 14 residues. The CDR3 DNA reads TGTGCCAGCGAGGCTCACGCAAGAAACTATGGCTACACCTTC. Amino acid sequence: CASEAHARNYGYTF.

This rearrangement joins TRBV7-9 to TRBJ2-1, with D unclear. Germline values: CDR1 SEHNR, CDR2 FQNEAQ (reference sequence). The germline V and J ends were trimmed by 2 bases and 8 bases, with 7 bases remaining between them. The CDR3 sequence is 12 residues long. CDR3 coding DNA: TGTGCCAGCAGCTTATTAGCTCATGAGCAGTTCTTC. Protein sequence: CASSLLAHEQFF.

The rearrangement joins TRBV18 to TRBJ2-3; the D gene is possibly TRBD2 (6 bases). CDR1 and CDR2 (germline): KGHSH, LQKENI. This CDR3 is 15 amino acids long. Trimming took 3 bases from V and 4 from J, leaving 14 bases between them. DNA for the CDR3: TGTGCCAGCTCACCCCTTGTTAGCGGTGCAGATACGCAGTATTTT. Amino acid sequence: CASSPLVSGADTQYF.

The genes are TRBV15 and TRBJ1-4; maybe TRBD1 (5 bases). From germline, CDR1 is LNHNV and CDR2 YYDKDF (reference sequence). V gave up 1 base and J gave up 0 bases, with 6 bases separating them. The CDR3 contains 15 residues. The CDR3 loop is CATSRGGATNEKLFF. Here the CDR3 DNA reads TGTGCCACCAGCAGAGGGGGGGCAACTAATGAAAAACTGTTTTTT.

The gene calls are TRBV2 and TRBJ2-7; TRBD2 aligns across 13 bases. This CDR3 contains 17 residues. The ends lost 8 bases at V and 2 bases at J; junction bases unmatched: 12. In germline, CDR1 is SNHLY, CDR2 FYNNEI. CDR3 region: CASSGTGGLAGAYEQYF. DNA for the CDR3: TGTGCCAGCTCCGGTACAGGAGGACTAGCGGGAGCCTACGAGCAGTACTTC.

V is TRBV7-9 and J is TRBJ2-7; weak D call: TRBD2 (7 bases). The CDR3 covers 15 residues. The germline V gene encodes CDR1 SEHNR and CDR2 FQNEAQ (reference sequence). Trimming took 0 bases from V and 3 from J, leaving 12 bases between them. The CDR3 nucleotides read TGTGCCAGCAGCTTAGCGCGGGGGCGGGACTACGAGCAGTACTTC. This sequence encodes CASSLARGRDYEQYF.

The CDR3 reads CASSLEAGTGYF. The DNA of the CDR3 is TGTGCCAGCAGCTTAGAGGCCGGAACAGGGTACTTC. This chain connects TRBV7-9 to TRBJ2-7, with TRBD1 as a possible D gene (5 bases). The CDR3 contains 12 residues. Between the trimmed V and J ends, which lost 1 base and 12 bases, there was a span of 13 bases. CDR1 is SEHNR, CDR2 FQNEAQ, per germline (reference sequence). The whole variable domain, remainder taken from reference TRBV7-9 and TRBJ2-7, is DTGVSQNPRHKITKRGQNVTFRCDPISEHNRLYWYRQTLGQGPEFLTYFQNEAQLEKSRLLSDRFSAERPKGSFSTLEIQRTEQGDSAMYLCASSLEAGTGYFGPGTRLTVT.

The chain links TRBV2 to TRBJ2-2, with D possibly TRBD1 on 5 matching bases. Germline V CDR1 and CDR2: SNHLY, FYNNEI. Trimming took 4 bases from V and 2 from J, leaving 8 bases between them. The CDR3 runs 14 residues. CDR3 bases: TGTGCCAGCAGTGTGCAGGGAAACACCGGGGAGCTGTTTTTT. Its translation: CASSVQGNTGELFF.

J is TRBJ2-3 and V is TRBV18; 9 bases match TRBD2. Germline loops: CDR1 KGHSH, CDR2 LQKENI. After removal of 0 bases from V and 2 bases from J, the junction contained 3 bases not matched to a gene. This CDR3 region has 16 residues. The CDR3, as DNA: TGTGCCAGCTCACCACCGAGCGGGAGGAACACAGATACGCAGTATTTT. Translated: CASSPPSGRNTDTQYF.

This clone is a singleton in its sample. The chain has TRBV7-9 and TRBJ1-6; possible D gene TRBD1, 5 bases. Germline CDR1 reads SEHNR; CDR2 reads FQNEAQ (reference sequence). Between the trimmed V and J ends, which lost 4 bases and 6 bases, there was a span of 13 bases. This CDR3 is 15 amino acids long. The DNA of the CDR3 is TGTGCCAGCAGCTACGTTGGGGGGTCTAATTCACCCCTCCACTTT. Its protein is CASSYVGGSNSPLHF.

The V and J genes are TRBV15 and TRBJ2-7; 7 positions agree with TRBD1. In germline, CDR1 is LNHNV, CDR2 YYDKDF (reference sequence). The CDR3 has 14 amino acids. With 0 bases clipped from V and 6 bases from J, the junction kept 5 bases outside the gene matches. The CDR3 loop is CATSRDRQGREQYF. The DNA for the CDR3 is TGTGCCACCAGCAGAGACCGACAGGGACGCGAGCAGTACTTC.